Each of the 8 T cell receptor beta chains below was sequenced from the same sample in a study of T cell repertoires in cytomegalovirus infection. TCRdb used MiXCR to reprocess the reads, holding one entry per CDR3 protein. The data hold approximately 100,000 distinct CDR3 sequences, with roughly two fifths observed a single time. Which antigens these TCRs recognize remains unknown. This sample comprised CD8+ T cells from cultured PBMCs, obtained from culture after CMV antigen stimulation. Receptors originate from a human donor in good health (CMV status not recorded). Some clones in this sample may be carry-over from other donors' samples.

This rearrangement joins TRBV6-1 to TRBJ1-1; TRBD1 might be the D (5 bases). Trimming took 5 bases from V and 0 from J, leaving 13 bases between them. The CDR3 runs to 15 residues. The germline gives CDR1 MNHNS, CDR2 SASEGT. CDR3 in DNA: TGTGCCAGCAGTTACGGTGAGGGGATGAACACTGAAGCTTTCTTT. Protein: CASSYGEGMNTEAFF.

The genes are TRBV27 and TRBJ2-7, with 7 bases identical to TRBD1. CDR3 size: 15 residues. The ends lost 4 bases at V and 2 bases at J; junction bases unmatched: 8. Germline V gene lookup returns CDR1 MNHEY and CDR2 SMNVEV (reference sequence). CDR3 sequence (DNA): TGTGCCAGCAGTTCCCGGACAGGCTTCCCCTACGAGCAGTACTTC. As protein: CASSSRTGFPYEQYF.

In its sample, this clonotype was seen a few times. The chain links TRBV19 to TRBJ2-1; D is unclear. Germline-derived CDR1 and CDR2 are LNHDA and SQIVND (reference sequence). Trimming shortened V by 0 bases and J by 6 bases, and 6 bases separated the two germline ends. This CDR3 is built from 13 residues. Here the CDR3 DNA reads TGTGCCAGTAGTATAGACGGCCTCAATGAGCAGTTCTTC. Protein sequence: CASSIDGLNEQFF.

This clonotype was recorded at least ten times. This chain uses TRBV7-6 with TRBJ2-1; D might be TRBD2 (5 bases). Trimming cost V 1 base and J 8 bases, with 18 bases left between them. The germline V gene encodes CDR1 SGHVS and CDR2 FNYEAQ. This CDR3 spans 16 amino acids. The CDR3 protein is CASSLVGLAARDEQFF. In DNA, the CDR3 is TGTGCCAGCAGCTTAGTAGGTCTAGCCGCTCGGGATGAGCAGTTCTTC.

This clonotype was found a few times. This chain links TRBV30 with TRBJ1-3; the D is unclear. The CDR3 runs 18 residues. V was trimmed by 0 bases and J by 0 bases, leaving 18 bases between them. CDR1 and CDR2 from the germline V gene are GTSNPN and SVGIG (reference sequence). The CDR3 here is CAWSVFGRGSSSGNTIYF. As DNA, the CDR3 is TGTGCCTGGAGTGTATTCGGGCGGGGATCAAGCTCTGGAAACACCATATATTTT.

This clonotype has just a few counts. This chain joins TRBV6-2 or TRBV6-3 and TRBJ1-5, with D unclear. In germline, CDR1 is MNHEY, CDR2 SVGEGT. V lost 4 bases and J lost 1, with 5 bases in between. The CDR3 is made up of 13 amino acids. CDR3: CASSWNSNQPQHF. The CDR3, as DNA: TGTGCCAGCAGTTGGAACAGCAATCAGCCCCAGCATTTT.

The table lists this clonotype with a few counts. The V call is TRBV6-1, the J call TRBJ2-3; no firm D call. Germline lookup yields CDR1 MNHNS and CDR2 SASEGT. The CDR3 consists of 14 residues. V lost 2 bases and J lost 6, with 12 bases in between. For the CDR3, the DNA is TGTGCCAGCAGTGAACTGGGGTCCGGGGATACGCAGTATTTT. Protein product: CASSELGSGDTQYF.

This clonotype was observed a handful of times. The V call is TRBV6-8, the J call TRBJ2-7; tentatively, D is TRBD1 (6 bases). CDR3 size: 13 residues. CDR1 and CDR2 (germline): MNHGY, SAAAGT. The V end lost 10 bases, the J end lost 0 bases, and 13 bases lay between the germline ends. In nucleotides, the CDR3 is TGTGCCATCAAGACAGGTAACTCCTACGAGCAGTACTTC. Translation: CAIKTGNSYEQYF.